These T cell receptor beta chains were read from a single sample in a study of T cells in localized non-small cell lung cancer. Here immunoSEQ multiplex PCR was the method, and the copy in TCRdb shows in-frame clones only, minus some. The data contain more than 30,000 clones, over 75% of them singletons. Material: peripheral blood mononuclear cells, obtained before any cancer treatment. The receptors stem from a woman aged 35 to 75 with stage III lung adenocarcinoma. CDR3s include the opening cysteine and the closing phenylalanine or tryptophan. The order of the fields is CDR3 length, V gene, clone size, J gene, D gene, CDR3 protein, CDR3 DNA. A D gene is named only where the DNA matches it firmly. The size entry is marked missing in some rows and otherwise reads once, few, many or a size class.

CDR3 length: 14; V gene: TRBV18; clone size: -; J gene: TRBJ2-1; D gene: -; CDR3 protein: CASSPKGSYNEQFF; CDR3 DNA: TGTGCCAGCTCACCGAAGGGTAGCTACAATGAGCAGTTCTTC
CDR3 length: 13; V gene: TRBV19; clone size: -; J gene: TRBJ1-2; D gene: TRBD1; CDR3 protein: CASSWDRGLSYTF; CDR3 DNA: TGTGCCAGTAGTTGGGACAGGGGATTGAGCTACACCTTC
CDR3 length: 15; V gene: TRBV5-1; clone size: -; J gene: TRBJ1-1; D gene: -; CDR3 protein: CASFPGGFMNTEAFF; CDR3 DNA: TGCGCCAGCTTCCCGGGCGGATTCATGAACACTGAAGCTTTCTTT
CDR3 length: 11; V gene: TRBV18; clone size: -; J gene: TRBJ2-1; D gene: -; CDR3 protein: CASSPRQVQFF; CDR3 DNA: TGTGCCAGCTCACCCAGACAGGTACAGTTCTTC
CDR3 length: 13; V gene: TRBV11-2; clone size: -; J gene: TRBJ2-1; D gene: TRBD2; CDR3 protein: CASAWREVSEQFF; CDR3 DNA: TGTGCCAGCGCCTGGCGGGAGGTGAGTGAGCAGTTCTTC
CDR3 length: 12; V gene: TRBV7-3; clone size: -; J gene: TRBJ2-1; D gene: -; CDR3 protein: CATRGDYNEQFF; CDR3 DNA: TGTGCCACACGGGGCGACTACAATGAGCAGTTCTTC
CDR3 length: 17; V gene: TRBV19; clone size: -; J gene: TRBJ2-4; D gene: TRBD1; CDR3 protein: CASSPSPTGGAKNIQYF; CDR3 DNA: TGTGCCAGTAGCCCCTCCCCGACAGGGGGTGCCAAAAACATTCAGTACTTC
CDR3 length: 14; V gene: TRBV19; clone size: -; J gene: TRBJ1-1; D gene: -; CDR3 protein: CASSIAWPPTEAFF; CDR3 DNA: TGTGCCAGTAGTATAGCGTGGCCGCCGACTGAAGCTTTCTTT
CDR3 length: 15; V gene: TRBV19; clone size: -; J gene: TRBJ2-1; D gene: TRBD2; CDR3 protein: CASSLPGLALGEQFF; CDR3 DNA: TGTGCCAGTAGTCTTCCGGGACTAGCGCTGGGTGAGCAGTTCTTC
CDR3 length: 15; V gene: TRBV4-3; clone size: -; J gene: TRBJ2-5; D gene: -; CDR3 protein: CASSQDFGTQETQYF; CDR3 DNA: TGCGCCAGCAGCCAAGATTTTGGGACCCAAGAGACCCAGTACTTC
CDR3 length: 15; V gene: TRBV9; clone size: -; J gene: TRBJ2-5; D gene: -; CDR3 protein: CASSVGGGAAETQYF; CDR3 DNA: TGTGCCAGCAGCGTAGGAGGGGGGGCCGCAGAGACCCAGTACTTC
CDR3 length: 16; V gene: TRBV4-3; clone size: -; J gene: TRBJ2-7; D gene: -; CDR3 protein: CASSQDTGYRSYEQYF; CDR3 DNA: TGCGCCAGCAGCCAAGATACCGGCTACCGCTCCTACGAGCAGTACTTC
CDR3 length: 15; V gene: TRBV9; clone size: -; J gene: TRBJ1-5; D gene: -; CDR3 protein: CASSVGVLSNQPQHF; CDR3 DNA: TGTGCCAGCAGCGTAGGTGTCCTTAGCAATCAGCCCCAGCATTTT
CDR3 length: 9; V gene: TRBV20-1; clone size: -; J gene: TRBJ1-2; D gene: -; CDR3 protein: CSAAPRYTF; CDR3 DNA: TGCAGTGCAGCCCCCCGCTACACCTTC
CDR3 length: 14; V gene: TRBV5-1; clone size: -; J gene: TRBJ2-7; D gene: -; CDR3 protein: CASSFGGARGEQYF; CDR3 DNA: TGCGCCAGCAGCTTTGGGGGGGCCCGCGGCGAGCAGTACTTC
CDR3 length: 15; V gene: TRBV5-6; clone size: -; J gene: TRBJ2-5; D gene: -; CDR3 protein: CASSRFAGLQETQYF; CDR3 DNA: TGTGCCAGCAGTCGCTTTGCGGGGCTTCAAGAGACCCAGTACTTC
CDR3 length: 15; V gene: TRBV5-4; clone size: -; J gene: TRBJ2-1; D gene: TRBD2; CDR3 protein: CASSLVAGGNNEQFF; CDR3 DNA: TGTGCCAGCAGCTTGGTAGCGGGGGGAAACAATGAGCAGTTCTTC
CDR3 length: 15; V gene: TRBV30; clone size: -; J gene: TRBJ2-5; D gene: TRBD1; CDR3 protein: CAWSEGGTGGETQYF; CDR3 DNA: TGTGCCTGGAGTGAGGGGGGGACAGGGGGAGAGACCCAGTACTTC
CDR3 length: 16; V gene: TRBV19; clone size: -; J gene: TRBJ2-4; D gene: -; CDR3 protein: CASSIDPGVAKNIQYF; CDR3 DNA: TGTGCCAGTAGTATAGATCCAGGAGTAGCCAAAAACATTCAGTACTTC
CDR3 length: 16; V gene: TRBV6-4; clone size: few; J gene: TRBJ2-1; D gene: -; CDR3 protein: CASSDAVRGAHNEQFF; CDR3 DNA: TGTGCCAGCAGTGACGCGGTCCGGGGGGCTCACAATGAGCAGTTCTTC
CDR3 length: 15; V gene: TRBV4-2; clone size: -; J gene: TRBJ2-1; D gene: -; CDR3 protein: CASSPREGEWNEQFF; CDR3 DNA: TGTGCCAGCAGCCCCAGGGAGGGGGAATGGAATGAGCAGTTCTTC